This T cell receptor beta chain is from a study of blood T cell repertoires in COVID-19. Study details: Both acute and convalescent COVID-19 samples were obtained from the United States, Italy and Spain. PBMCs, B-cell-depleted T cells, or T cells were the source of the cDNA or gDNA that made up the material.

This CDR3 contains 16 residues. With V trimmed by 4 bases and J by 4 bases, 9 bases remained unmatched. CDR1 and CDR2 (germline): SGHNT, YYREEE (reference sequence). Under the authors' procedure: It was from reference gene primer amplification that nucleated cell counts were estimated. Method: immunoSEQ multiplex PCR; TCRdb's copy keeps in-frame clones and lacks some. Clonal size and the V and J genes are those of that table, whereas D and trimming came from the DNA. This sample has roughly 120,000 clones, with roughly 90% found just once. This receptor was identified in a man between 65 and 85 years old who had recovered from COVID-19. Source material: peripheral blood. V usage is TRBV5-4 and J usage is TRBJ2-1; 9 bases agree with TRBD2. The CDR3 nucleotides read TGTGCCAGCAGCCCGGCGCGGGGGGGGCCATACAATGAGCAGTTCTTC. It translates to CASSPARGGPYNEQFF.